A single sample is the source of the 26 T cell receptor beta chains below, sequenced in a study of T cells in narcolepsy. Clones were read by immunoSEQ multiplex PCR, and TCRdb kept only the in-frame ones, dropping some. The profile shows about 29,000 clones, around 87% of them singletons. The sample was memory (CD45RA-) CD4+ T cells from blood. The receptors come from a human donor in good health.

The CDR3 region has the DNA TGTGCCAGCAGCTTAGGTCGCGGGAGAAGCGATGAGCAGTTCTTC. It specifies CASSLGRGRSDEQFF. V is TRBV11-3 and J is TRBJ2-1; TRBD2 matches at 7 bases. CDR1 SGHNT and CDR2 YENEEA come from the germline V gene. V gave up 1 base and J gave up 8 bases; unmatched junction bases: 8. The CDR3 sequence is 15 residues long. The whole variable domain, filled in from reference TRBV11-3 and TRBJ2-1, reads EAGVVQSPRYKIIEKKQPVAFWCNPISGHNTLYWYLQNLGQGPELLIRYENEEAVDDSQLPKDRFSAERLKGVDSTLKIQPAELGDSAVYLCASSLGRGRSDEQFFGPGTRLTVL.

This chain connects TRBV2 to TRBJ2-7, with 7 positions matching TRBD2. The CDR3 runs 13 residues. Trimming cost V 7 bases and J 2 bases; bases outside gene matches: 5. Germline V gene sequence: CDR1 SNHLY, CDR2 FYNNEI. CDR3 nucleotides: TGTGCCAGCACCTTACTAGCGACCTACGAGCAGTACTTC. Protein product: CASTLLATYEQYF.

A few counts support this clone. V usage is TRBV19 and J usage is TRBJ2-7; 8 nucleotides line up with TRBD1. Germline V gene sequence: CDR1 LNHDA, CDR2 SQIVND (reference sequence). The CDR3 runs 14 residues. The J segment lost 3 bases and the V segment lost 3 bases, leaving 4 bases of the junction unmatched. The CDR3 DNA follows: TGTGCCAGTAGTATTCGACAGGGGATCTACGAGCAGTACTTC. Its protein product is CASSIRQGIYEQYF. Using reference TRBV19 and TRBJ2-7 for the parts outside the CDR3, the full variable domain is DGGITQSPKYLFRKEGQNVTLSCEQNLNHDAMYWYRQDPGQGLRLIYYSQIVNDFQKGDIAEGYSVSREKKESFPLTVTSAQKNPTAFYLCASSIRQGIYEQYFGPGTRLTVT.

The chain joins TRBV11-2 to TRBJ2-1; D is unclear. Germline loops: CDR1 SGHAT, CDR2 FQNNGV. Trimming took off 3 bases at V and 3 bases at J, with 9 bases between the two ends. The CDR3 consists of 14 residues. The CDR3 DNA reads TGTGCCAGCAGCTTTCTCACGGGCTACAATGAGCAGTTCTTC. Amino acids: CASSFLTGYNEQFF.

This rearrangement joins TRBV4-3 to TRBJ2-4; D is unclear. Trimming pared 0 bases from V and 7 bases from J, leaving 13 bases between. The CDR3 consists of 15 residues. Per germline, CDR1 LGHNA and CDR2 YSLEER. The CDR3 region has the DNA TGCGCCAGCAGCCAAGATCTAATGGAGTCGAACATTCAGTACTTC. It translates to CASSQDLMESNIQYF.

The chain employs TRBV28 and TRBJ2-1; 11 bases align to TRBD2. The trim removed 5 bases at V and 15 bases at J, leaving 9 bases unmatched. Per germline, CDR1 MDHEN and CDR2 SYDVKM. The CDR3 loop spans 13 amino acids. CDR3 region: CASSGGLAVVLFF. CDR3 nucleotide sequence: TGTGCCAGCAGTGGGGGACTAGCGGTGGTCTTGTTCTTC.

The count of this clone is one. This chain links TRBV5-5 with TRBJ1-4, with 7 bases lining up with TRBD1. V trimming: 4 bases; J trimming: 4 bases; junction bases outside the gene matches: 7. The CDR3 sequence is 15 residues long. Germline values: CDR1 SGHKS, CDR2 YYEKEE (reference sequence). The CDR3 DNA reads TGTGCCAGCAGCGCTACAGGGGACATTAATGAAAAACTGTTTTTT. Amino acids: CASSATGDINEKLFF.

This clone was seen just once. The chain links TRBV10-1 to TRBJ1-5; D unclear. Germline lookup yields CDR1 WNHNN and CDR2 SYGVQD (reference sequence). V gave up 3 bases and J gave up 1 base, with 4 bases separating them. The CDR3 contains 13 residues. CDR3 in DNA: TGCGCCAGCAGTGAAAAAAGCAATCAGCCCCAGCATTTT. Amino acids: CASSEKSNQPQHF.

The chain has TRBV7-2 and TRBJ1-6; TRBD1 might be the D (5 bases). This CDR3 comprises 15 residues. Trimming stripped 5 bases from V and 7 bases from J, with 15 bases between. Per germline, CDR1 SGHTA and CDR2 FQGNSA. Written as DNA, the CDR3 is TGTGCCAGCAGCCCACCGGGACGGCTAAATTCACCCCTCCACTTT. It yields the protein CASSPPGRLNSPLHF.

J is TRBJ2-1 and V is TRBV9, with 7 positions matching TRBD2. Germline V gives CDR1 SGDLS, CDR2 YYNGEE. The CDR3 is 18 amino acids. Unmatched junction bases numbered 11, after V lost 0 bases and J lost 2 bases. Written as DNA, the CDR3 is TGTGCCAGCAGCGTAGGATTTTTCGGGAGGACAACCTACAATGAGCAGTTCTTC. Amino acids: CASSVGFFGRTTYNEQFF.

V usage is TRBV5-8 and J usage is TRBJ2-7, with TRBD1 matching over 10 bases. The CDR3 is 15 amino acids. In germline, CDR1 is SGHTS, CDR2 YDEGEE. The V gene end was trimmed by 1 base and the J gene end by 3 bases; junction bases not matched to a gene: 4. Here the CDR3 reads CASSLRGTGDYEQYF. CDR3 nucleotides: TGTGCCAGCAGCTTGCGGGGGACAGGGGACTACGAGCAGTACTTC.

As for this clone: At one end, the junction sequence differs from germline, possibly due to a read error. The V gene is TRBV28, the J gene TRBJ2-5; no reliable D call. This CDR3 has 13 residues. The germline gives CDR1 MDHEN, CDR2 SYDVKM. CDR3 protein: CASSLSGQGTQYF. DNA of the CDR3: TGTGCCAGCAGTTTGTCGGGCCAAGGGACCCAGTACTTC.

V is TRBV19 and J is TRBJ2-1; the match to TRBD2 covers 10 bases. With 7 bases clipped from V and 7 bases from J, the junction kept 7 bases outside the gene matches. The germline V gene has CDR1 LNHDA and CDR2 SQIVND (reference sequence). The CDR3 runs to 14 residues. CDR3 nucleotides: TGTGCCAGTACAACTAGCGGGATCTTAAATGAGCAGTTCTTC. Its translation is CASTTSGILNEQFF.

This clone came up once. The chain is built from TRBV5-1 and TRBJ1-2, with D hard to call. This CDR3 spans 12 amino acids. CDR1 and CDR2 from the germline V gene are SGHRS and YFSETQ. V lost 4 bases and J 3 bases, leaving 7 bases between the germline ends. CDR3 amino acids: CASSEADYGYTF. The CDR3 DNA reads TGCGCCAGCAGCGAGGCGGACTATGGCTACACCTTC.

The rearrangement links TRBV10-2 to TRBJ1-1; D remains ambiguous. CDR1 is WSHSY, CDR2 SAAADI, per germline. The ends were cut back, 5 bases at V and 2 bases at J, with 6 bases in the middle. The CDR3 extends over 12 amino acids. The CDR3 DNA follows: TGCGCCAGCAGTCCCACAAACACTGAAGCTTTCTTT. It codes for CASSPTNTEAFF.

Concerning this clone: The sample holds other DNA sequences that translate to the same CDR3. CDR3 nucleotide sequence: TGCAGCGTGGGGGGAGGGATGAACACTGAAGCTTTCTTT. It yields the protein CSVGGGMNTEAFF. The rearrangement uses TRBV29-1 and TRBJ1-1; perhaps TRBD1 as D (5 bases). The CDR3 extends over 13 amino acids. CDR1 is SQVTM, CDR2 ANQGSEA, per germline. V was pared by 6 bases and J by 0 bases, with 11 bases between.

This clone appeared a single time. This chain uses TRBV29-1 with TRBJ1-1, with 8 positions matching TRBD1. The CDR3 totals 13 residues. The V segment lost 4 bases and the J segment 2 bases; nucleotides outside the gene matches: 3. Germline V CDR1 and CDR2: SQVTM, ANQGSEA. Here the CDR3 DNA reads TGCAGCGTTGGGACAGGGTTAAACACTGAAGCTTTCTTT. It codes for CSVGTGLNTEAFF.

This chain joins TRBV19 and TRBJ1-5, with D tentatively TRBD1 (6 bases). Germline CDR1 is LNHDA and CDR2 is SQIVND (reference sequence). V was clipped by 7 bases and J by 6 bases, with 19 bases between them. This CDR3 spans 15 amino acids. The CDR3 region has the DNA TGTGCCAGTAAGGGGGTCAGGGAATTGGGTCAGCCCCAGCATTTT. Residues: CASKGVRELGQPQHF. Based on the CDR3 plus reference TRBV19 and TRBJ1-5, the full variable domain is DGGITQSPKYLFRKEGQNVTLSCEQNLNHDAMYWYRQDPGQGLRLIYYSQIVNDFQKGDIAEGYSVSREKKESFPLTVTSAQKNPTAFYLCASKGVRELGQPQHFGDGTRLSIL.

This chain connects TRBV15 to TRBJ1-1; D unresolved. The CDR3 spans 14 residues. V shed 3 bases and J shed 1 base, with 9 bases lying between them. Germline V lookup: CDR1 LNHNV, CDR2 YYDKDF (reference sequence). CDR3 nucleotides: TGTGCCACCAGCAGGGACTTGGGGAACACTGAAGCTTTCTTT. Encoded protein: CATSRDLGNTEAFF.

This clone was picked up one time. The chain is built from TRBV27 and TRBJ1-6, with unresolved D. Germline V CDR1 and CDR2: MNHEY, SMNVEV (reference sequence). V lost 6 bases, J lost 10 bases, and 13 bases lay in between. The length of the CDR3 is 13 residues. The CDR3 DNA reads as TGTGCCAGCAGGGCGGGAAGTAGCTCACCCCTCCACTTT. Amino acids: CASRAGSSSPLHF.

The CDR3 bases are TGTGCCAGAAGGGGGTCCGGGACCCAGTTCCGCAATGAGCAGTTCTTC. Protein: CARRGSGTQFRNEQFF. The chain has TRBV2 and TRBJ2-1; D is possibly TRBD1 (6 bases). The CDR3 contains 16 residues. Trimming shortened V by 9 bases and J by 6 bases, and 24 bases separated the two germline ends. Germline CDR1 and CDR2: SNHLY and FYNNEI.

This clone was detected once. The V call is TRBV6-5, the J call TRBJ2-1; TRBD1 matches 7 bases. With 6 bases clipped from V and 4 bases from J, the junction kept 6 bases outside the gene matches. This CDR3 region has 14 residues. CDR1 is MNHEY, CDR2 SVGAGI, per germline. The CDR3 is CASRRTGRYNEQFF. Written as DNA, the CDR3 is TGTGCCAGCAGGAGGACAGGAAGGTACAATGAGCAGTTCTTC.

CDR3 amino acids: CATERGQGYYEQYF. The CDR3, as DNA: TGTGCCACCGAACGGGGACAGGGATACTACGAGCAGTACTTC. V and J are TRBV6-5 and TRBJ2-7, with TRBD1 identical over 9 bases. The germline CDR1 and CDR2 sequences are MNHEY and SVGAGI. The CDR3 totals 14 residues. The V and J ends lost 10 bases and 3 bases, in that order; junction bases with no gene match: 10.

The gene calls are TRBV7-9 and TRBJ1-4; a possible D gene is TRBD1 (6 bases). The CDR3 totals 14 residues. Germline loops: CDR1 SEHNR, CDR2 FQNEAQ (reference sequence). The V end lost 4 bases, the J end lost 5 bases, and 11 bases lay between the germline ends. DNA of the CDR3: TGTGCCAGCAGCTCCTCAGGGGAGAATGAAAAACTGTTTTTT. Its protein product is CASSSSGENEKLFF.

The gene calls are TRBV6-5 and TRBJ1-3; 9 bases fit TRBD1. The germline gives CDR1 MNHEY, CDR2 SVGAGI. V gave up 10 bases and J gave up 7 bases; unmatched junction bases: 8. The CDR3 is 13 residues long. The CDR3 sequence: CATSGQGFNTIYF. The CDR3 bases are TGTGCCACCTCAGGACAGGGGTTTAACACCATATATTTT.

The chain has TRBV28 and TRBJ2-1; possibly TRBD1 or TRBD2 for D (5 bases each). Germline V lookup: CDR1 MDHEN, CDR2 SYDVKM. Trimming removed 6 bases at V and 2 bases at J, with 14 bases between. The length of the CDR3 is 15 residues. The CDR3 DNA is TGTGCCAGCAGCCTCCTGAGGGGAACCTACAATGAGCAGTTCTTC. Translating gives CASSLLRGTYNEQFF.